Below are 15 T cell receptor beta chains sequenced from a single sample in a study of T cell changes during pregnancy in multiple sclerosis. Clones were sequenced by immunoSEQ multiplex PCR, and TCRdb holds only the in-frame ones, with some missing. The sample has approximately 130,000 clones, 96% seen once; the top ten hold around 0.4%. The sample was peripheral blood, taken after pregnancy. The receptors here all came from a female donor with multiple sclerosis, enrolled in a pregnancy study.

The CDR3 is CASSLGHEAFF. The CDR3 nucleotides read TGTGCCAGCAGCTTGGGACACGAAGCTTTCTTT. The rearrangement uses TRBV5-4 and TRBJ1-1; D ambiguous. Germline lookup yields CDR1 SGHNT and CDR2 YYREEE (reference sequence). V lost 0 bases, J lost 8 bases, and 5 bases lay in between. This CDR3 comprises 11 residues.

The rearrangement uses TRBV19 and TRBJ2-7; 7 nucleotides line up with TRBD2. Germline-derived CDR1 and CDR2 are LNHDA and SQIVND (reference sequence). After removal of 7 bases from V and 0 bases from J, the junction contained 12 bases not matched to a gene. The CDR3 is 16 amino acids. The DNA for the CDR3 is TGTGCCAGTACCACATGGGAGGGCCCAAGCTCCTACGAGCAGTACTTC. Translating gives CASTTWEGPSSYEQYF.

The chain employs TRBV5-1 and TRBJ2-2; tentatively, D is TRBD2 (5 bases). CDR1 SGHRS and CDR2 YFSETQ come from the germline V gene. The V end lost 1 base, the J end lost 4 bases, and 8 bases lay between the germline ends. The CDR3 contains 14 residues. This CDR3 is CASSLMGSTGELFF. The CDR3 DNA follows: TGCGCCAGCAGCTTGATGGGGAGCACCGGGGAGCTGTTTTTT.

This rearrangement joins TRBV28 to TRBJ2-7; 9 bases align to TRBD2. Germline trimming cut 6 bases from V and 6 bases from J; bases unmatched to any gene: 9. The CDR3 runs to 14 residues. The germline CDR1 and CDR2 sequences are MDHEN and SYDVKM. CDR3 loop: CASRWGLAGSEQYF. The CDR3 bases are TGTGCCAGCAGATGGGGGCTAGCGGGATCCGAGCAGTACTTC.

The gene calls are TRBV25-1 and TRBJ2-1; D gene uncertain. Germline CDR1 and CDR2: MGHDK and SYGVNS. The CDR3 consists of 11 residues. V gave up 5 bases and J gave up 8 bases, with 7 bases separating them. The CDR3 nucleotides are TGTGCCAGCAGTCCAGGTTATGAGCAGTTCTTC. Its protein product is CASSPGYEQFF.

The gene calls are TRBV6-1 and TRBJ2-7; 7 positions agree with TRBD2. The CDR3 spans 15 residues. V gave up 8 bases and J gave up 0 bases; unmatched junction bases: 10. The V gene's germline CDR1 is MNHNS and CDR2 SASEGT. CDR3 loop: CASRLAVPSSYEQYF. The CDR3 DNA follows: TGTGCCAGCCGCCTAGCGGTCCCTAGCTCCTACGAGCAGTACTTC.

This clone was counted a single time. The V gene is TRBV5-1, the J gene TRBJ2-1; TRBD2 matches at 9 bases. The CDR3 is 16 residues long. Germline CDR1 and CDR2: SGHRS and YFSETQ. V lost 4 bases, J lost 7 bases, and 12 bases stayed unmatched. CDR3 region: CASSISGLSGGNEQFF. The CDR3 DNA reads TGCGCCAGCAGCATATCTGGACTAAGCGGGGGGAATGAGCAGTTCTTC.

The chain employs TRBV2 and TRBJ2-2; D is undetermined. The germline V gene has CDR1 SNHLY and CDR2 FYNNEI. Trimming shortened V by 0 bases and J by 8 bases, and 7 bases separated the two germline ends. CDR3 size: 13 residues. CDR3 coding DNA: TGTGCCAGCAGTGAAGCGAGCGAGGGGGAGCTGTTTTTT. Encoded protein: CASSEASEGELFF.

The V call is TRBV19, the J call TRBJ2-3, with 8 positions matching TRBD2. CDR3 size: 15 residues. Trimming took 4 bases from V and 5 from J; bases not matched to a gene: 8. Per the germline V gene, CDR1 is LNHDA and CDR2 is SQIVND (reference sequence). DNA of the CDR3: TGTGCCAGTAGTACGGGACTAGAAAATAAAGATACGCAGTATTTT. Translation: CASSTGLENKDTQYF.

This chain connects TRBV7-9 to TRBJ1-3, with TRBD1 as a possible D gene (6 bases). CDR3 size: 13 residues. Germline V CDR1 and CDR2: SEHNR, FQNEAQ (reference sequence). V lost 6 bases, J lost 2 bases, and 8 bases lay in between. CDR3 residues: CASRRDTGNTIYF. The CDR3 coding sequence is TGTGCCAGCAGACGGGACACTGGAAACACCATATATTTT.

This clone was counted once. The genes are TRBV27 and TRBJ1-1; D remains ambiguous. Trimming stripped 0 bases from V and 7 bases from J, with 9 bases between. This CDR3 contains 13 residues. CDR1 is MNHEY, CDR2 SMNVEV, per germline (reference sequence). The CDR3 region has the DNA TGTGCCAGCAGTTTATCGATGAGGAGTGAAGCTTTCTTT. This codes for CASSLSMRSEAFF.

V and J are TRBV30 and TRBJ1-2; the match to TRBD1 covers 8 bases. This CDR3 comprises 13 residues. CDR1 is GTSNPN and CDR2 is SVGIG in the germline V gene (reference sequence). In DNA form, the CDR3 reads TGTGCTGAACAGGGGGAGTCGGGGATCGGCTACACCTTC. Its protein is CAEQGESGIGYTF.

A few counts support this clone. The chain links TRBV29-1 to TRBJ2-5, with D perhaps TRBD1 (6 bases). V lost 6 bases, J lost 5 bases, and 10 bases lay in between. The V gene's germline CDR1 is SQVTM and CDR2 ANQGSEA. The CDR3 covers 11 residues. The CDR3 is CSVGQGETQYF. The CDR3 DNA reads TGCAGCGTGGGTCAGGGGGAGACCCAGTACTTC.

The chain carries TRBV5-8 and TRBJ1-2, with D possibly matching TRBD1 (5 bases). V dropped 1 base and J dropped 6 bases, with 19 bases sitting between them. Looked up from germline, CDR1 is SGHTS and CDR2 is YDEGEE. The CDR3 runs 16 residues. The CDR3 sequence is CASSLRRESALDGYTF. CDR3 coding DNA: TGTGCCAGCAGCTTGCGCAGGGAATCCGCGTTAGATGGCTACACCTTC.

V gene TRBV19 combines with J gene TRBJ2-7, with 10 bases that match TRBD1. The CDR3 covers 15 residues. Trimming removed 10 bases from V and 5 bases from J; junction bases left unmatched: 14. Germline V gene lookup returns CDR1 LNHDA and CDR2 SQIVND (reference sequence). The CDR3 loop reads CATSSRRDRGHEQYF. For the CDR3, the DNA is TGTGCCACCTCCTCCCGCCGGGACAGGGGCCACGAGCAGTACTTC.